The sequence of this T cell receptor beta chain was determined in a study of T cell responses to AZD1222 COVID-19 vaccine. The V gene's germline CDR1 is LGHNA and CDR2 YNFKEQ. Trimming removed 3 bases from V and 1 base from J, with 3 bases in between. The CDR3 length is 12 residues. Using immunoSEQ multiplex PCR, the repertoire was profiled, and TCRdb retains in-frame clones only, with some absent. The repertoire holds 34,000 or so clones, roughly nine tenths seen once, with roughly 7% in the top ten. Study-level results: Reports indicate that nearly half of spike-specific TCRs are directed at unmutated variant regions. Baseline antibody screening turned up just a handful of seropositive AZD1222 recipients.

This clone turned up a few times. Antigen unknown. This sequence joins TRBV4-2 and TRBJ1-1; D is unresolved. The sequence came from an adult in good health. The sample consisted of peripheral blood, taken on day 0 of AZD1222 vaccination. CDR3 loop: CASSQTNTEAFF. CDR3 nucleotides: TGTGCCAGCAGCCAGACGAACACTGAAGCTTTCTTT.